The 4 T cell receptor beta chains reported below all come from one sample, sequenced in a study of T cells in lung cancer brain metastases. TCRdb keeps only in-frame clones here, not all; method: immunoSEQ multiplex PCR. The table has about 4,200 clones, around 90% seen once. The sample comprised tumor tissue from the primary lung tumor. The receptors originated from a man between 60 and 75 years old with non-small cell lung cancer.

CDR3 in DNA: TGTGCCAGCAGCGATTCGGTCAGGGGCACAGATACGCAGTATTTT. Protein: CASSDSVRGTDTQYF. The chain joins TRBV21-1 to TRBJ2-3; TRBD1 is taken as the D call from the table, unchecked against the DNA. TRBV21-1 has pseudogene status. This CDR3 has 15 amino acids.

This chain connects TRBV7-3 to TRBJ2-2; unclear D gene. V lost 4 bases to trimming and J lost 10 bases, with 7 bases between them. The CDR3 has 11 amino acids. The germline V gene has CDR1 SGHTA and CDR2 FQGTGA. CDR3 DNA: TGTGCCAGCAGCTCGGCCGCGGAGCTGTTTTTT. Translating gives CASSSAAELFF.

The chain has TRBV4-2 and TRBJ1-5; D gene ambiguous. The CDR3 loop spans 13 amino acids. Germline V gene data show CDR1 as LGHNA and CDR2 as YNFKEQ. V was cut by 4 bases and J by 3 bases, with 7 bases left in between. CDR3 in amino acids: CASSPRINQPQHF. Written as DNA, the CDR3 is TGTGCCAGCAGCCCCCGAATCAATCAGCCCCAGCATTTT.

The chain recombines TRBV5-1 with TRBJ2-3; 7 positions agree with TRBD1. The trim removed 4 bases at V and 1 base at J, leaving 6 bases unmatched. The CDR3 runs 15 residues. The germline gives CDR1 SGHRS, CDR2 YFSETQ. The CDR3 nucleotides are TGCGCCAGCAGCCCCGGACAGGAAGGCACAGATACGCAGTATTTT. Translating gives CASSPGQEGTDTQYF.